This TCR beta chain was sequenced for a study of beta chain features in type 1 diabetes listed by TCRdb under 2018. Some background on the complete study: Mean age, gender distribution, total cell number and subset yield did not differ between patients and healthy donors. A total of about 100 million sorted cells were examined across all samples, and RNA yield correlated strongly with the number of cells per subset. The study compared TCRB repertoires of sorted circulating CD4+ T cell subsets between recently diagnosed type 1 diabetes patients and matched healthy donors. Regulatory and stem cell-like memory subsets were isolated from only 8 patients and roughly 8 healthy donors, whereas naive and central memory subsets came from all 30 or so donors.

Study-wide conclusions, independent of this receptor: Sequencing cDNA rather than genomic DNA could over-represent highly expressing activated cells, although activation and CD3 levels did not differ between groups. Naive, central memory and regulatory TCRB repertoires appeared to be more alike among patients than among healthy donors. Because the HLA sub-analyses included only small numbers of individuals, any influence of HLA type on TCRB rearrangement was left unresolved. Shorter templates might have been favored by PCR, but patient and control samples were amplified and corrected together, so both groups would have been affected equally by any skew. At VDJ recombination sites, patients with type 1 diabetes made fewer insertions and deleted more nucleotides, a pattern implying thymic rearrangement abnormalities. Type 1 diabetes patients showed a moderate but significant shortening of TCRB CDR3 length in all four CD4+ subsets.

A single peripheral blood draw of about 116 mL on average was collected from each donor into heparinised tubes. Naive, central memory, regulatory and stem cell-like memory CD4+ T cells were sorted on a BD FACSAria II using a panel including CD45RO, CCR7, CD25, CD127, CD95 and CD27. A purity above 98% was achieved for all sorted populations. PBMCs were isolated right away by Lymphoprep density gradient centrifugation and were stained directly, without culture. So that batch effects would be minimized, each experiment stained and sorted samples in pairs, pairing one healthy donor with one patient. The CDR3 runs 13 amino acids, cysteine and phenylalanine included. CDR3 DNA is the only sequence kept; it has 39 bases, read in frame from the first base. The germline V gene supplies CDR1 KGHSH and CDR2 LQKENI. From V the trimming removes 4 bases and from J it removes 6 bases, while the gene matches leave 2 bases of the junction unaccounted for.

As to this clone: What antigen it recognizes has not been identified. No quality values exist for individual bases; no much larger clone is one base distant.

The entire amount of isolated RNA was reverse transcribed using the High Capacity cDNA Reverse Transcription Kit, so the sequenced TCRB transcripts were expressed ones. Naive, central memory and regulatory T cell samples underwent deep immunoSEQ sequencing, averaging around 4 million total reads per sample. Sorted cells were lysed in RLT buffer and RNA was extracted with DNase-treated RNeasy Micro or Mini kits, depending on cell number. Each cell subset was processed separately to prevent cross-contamination, with patient and healthy donor samples processed together. The immunoSEQ multiplex PCR was used to amplify TCRB sequences from cDNA, generating 87-bp fragments that spanned the CDR3 region. Sequencing of the amplicons was performed on the Illumina HiSeq platform. The original methods were these. Synthetic template baselines were used to correct PCR bias computationally, reads within Hamming distance 2 were collapsed, and singletons that could not be merged were discarded. Reads were aligned against IMGT to assign V, D and J genes, CDR3 length and insertions or deletions at six rearrangement sites. Within each subset, clonotype counts were normalized to sorted cell number, and only after that were true diversity and Gini coefficients computed with the tcR R package. Repertoire sharing was quantified using the overlap coefficient calculated on TCRB nucleotide sequences. As a proxy for the pre-selection repertoire, out-of-frame TCRB sequences from naive cells were analyzed. Not all clones reach the TCRdb copy of this immuneACCESS table, which keeps in-frame sequences only. Checked studies attribute under half of the gap to unresolved V genes and leave the rest unexplained. V and J calls and clone size follow that table, whereas D and trimming were derived from the DNA. The sample table contains about 900,000 clones; only one count was recorded for roughly 17% of them. The ten largest clones capture about 0.02% of the sample.

The sequenced sample was naive CD4+ T cells from blood. Taken with the paper, the label for cell subset or site translates to: true naive CD4+ T cells. The clonotype was recovered from a woman between 18 and 30 years old in good health. Recombination connected TRBV18 to TRBJ1-4, with TRBD1 matching 7 junction bases. The sequence in DNA is TGTGCCAGCTCACGGGACAGAGATGAAAAACTGTTTTTT. It specifies CASSRDRDEKLFF.